Below are 29 T cell receptor beta chains sequenced from a single sample in a study of blood T cell repertoires in COVID-19 (dated by TCRdb to between 2020 and 2021). The library came from the immunoSEQ multiplex PCR assay. TCRdb took over this immuneACCESS table, retaining in-frame rearrangements with V and J assigned. Such tables are incomplete; in checked studies, under half of the missing clones stem from an unresolved V gene, and the remainder is unexplained. This sample is represented by around 300,000 clones; approximately 85% of them were singletons. Jointly, the top ten make up about 1% of the sample. The sample taken for sequencing was PBMCs or T cells enriched from blood (not recorded which). The receptors stem from a woman aged 30 to 39 who had recovered from COVID-19.

The V and J genes are TRBV7-3 and TRBJ2-2, with a weak D call TRBD2 (6 bases). CDR3 size: 18 residues. With 5 bases removed from V and 6 bases from J, the gap between germline ends came to 25 bases. Germline CDR1 and CDR2: SGHTA and FQGTGA. This CDR3 reads CASSHYPDSWEEAGELFF. As DNA, the CDR3 is TGTGCCAGCAGCCATTATCCTGACAGTTGGGAGGAAGCCGGGGAGCTGTTTTTT.

The chain joins TRBV25-1 to TRBJ1-6; maybe TRBD1 (5 bases). This CDR3 is built from 14 residues. Germline CDR1 reads MGHDK; CDR2 reads SYGVNS. The ends were cut back, 2 bases at V and 6 bases at J, with 8 bases in the middle. CDR3 nucleotides: TGTGCCAGCAGTGAAAGACAGTCTAATTCACCCCTCCACTTT. The encoded protein is CASSERQSNSPLHF.

The CDR3 reads CASSPGTDNEQFF. The CDR3 bases are TGCGCCAGCAGCCCCGGGACTGACAATGAGCAGTTCTTC. V and J are TRBV5-1 and TRBJ2-1; the D gene is possibly TRBD2 (6 bases). Germline CDR1 and CDR2: SGHRS and YFSETQ. The CDR3 loop spans 13 amino acids. V was shortened by 4 bases and J by 5 bases, with 10 bases between the two germline ends. The whole variable domain, filled in from reference TRBV5-1 and TRBJ2-1, reads KAGVTQTPRYLIKTRGQQVTLSCSPISGHRSVSWYQQTPGQGLQFLFEYFSETQRNKGNFPGRFSGRQFSNSRSEMNVSTLELGDSALYLCASSPGTDNEQFFGPGTRLTVL.

The chain combines TRBV27 with TRBJ2-7; 8 nucleotides match TRBD2. This CDR3 spans 14 amino acids. J was trimmed by 6 bases and V by 6 bases; bases with no gene match: 10. Germline CDR1 reads MNHEY; CDR2 reads SMNVEV (reference sequence). The CDR3 DNA reads as TGTGCCAGCAGGATTACGGGGGGGTGGTCCGAGCAGTACTTC. It encodes CASRITGGWSEQYF.

The chain joins TRBV30 to TRBJ1-4; 8 bases map to TRBD1. Germline CDR1 reads GTSNPN; CDR2 reads SVGIG (reference sequence). This CDR3 has 12 amino acids. The V and J ends lost 7 bases and 7 bases, in that order; junction bases with no gene match: 5. CDR3 nucleotides: TGTGCCTACGACAGGGGAGGTGAAAAACTGTTTTTT. Protein sequence: CAYDRGGEKLFF.

The chain uses TRBV27 and TRBJ2-1; 8 bases align to TRBD2. The germline V gene has CDR1 MNHEY and CDR2 SMNVEV (reference sequence). The CDR3 is 13 residues long. V was pared by 6 bases and J by 9 bases, with 7 bases of the junction left unmatched. The CDR3 here is CASRTQLAGEQFF. The CDR3 nucleotides read TGTGCCAGCAGGACGCAGCTAGCGGGTGAGCAGTTCTTC.

This chain uses TRBV12-5 with TRBJ1-1; no firm D call. Trimming cost V 6 bases and J 1 base, with 18 bases left between them. Germline values: CDR1 LGHNT, CDR2 FRNRAP. The CDR3 is 16 residues long. The CDR3 region has the DNA TGTGCTAGTGGCGTCATGACGGAACGGGGGAACACTGAAGCTTTCTTT. As protein: CASGVMTERGNTEAFF.

This clone was recorded a few times. V is TRBV11-1 and J is TRBJ2-3, with D unresolved. Between the trimmed V and J ends, which lost 4 bases and 1 base, there was a span of 12 bases. Germline values: CDR1 SGHAT, CDR2 FQDESV (reference sequence). This CDR3 has 15 amino acids. CDR3 DNA: TGTGCCAGCAGCTCTAACCCCCGCCGCACAGATACGCAGTATTTT. It codes for CASSSNPRRTDTQYF.

V and J are TRBV3-1 (or the pseudogene TRBV3-2) and TRBJ2-5; 14 nucleotides match TRBD2. In germline, CDR1 is LGHDT, CDR2 YNNKEL (reference sequence). Trimming at V came to 6 bases and at J to 4 bases, leaving 13 bases not matched to a gene. CDR3 length: 18 residues. CDR3 coding DNA: TGTGCCAGCAGATCTGCGACTAGCGGGGGGGCCGGGGCAGAGACCCAGTACTTC. This gives the protein CASRSATSGGAGAETQYF.

This chain joins TRBV6-5 and TRBJ2-7; D may be TRBD1 (5 bases). CDR3 length: 16 amino acids. Trimming removed 2 bases at V and 5 bases at J, with 19 bases between. Germline assignment: CDR1 MNHEY and CDR2 SVGAGI. The CDR3 DNA follows: TGTGCCAGCAGTTACGTTAGGGCTAAGGGGATCAACGAGCAGTACTTC. It yields the protein CASSYVRAKGINEQYF.

V is TRBV25-1 and J is TRBJ2-5; tentative D call: TRBD2 (5 bases). CDR3 length equals 14 residues. CDR1 and CDR2 from the germline V gene are MGHDK and SYGVNS. V was pared by 2 bases and J by 5 bases, with 12 bases between. For the CDR3, the DNA is TGTGCCAGCAGTGAACCGGGGAATCGGGAGACCCAGTACTTC. Translating gives CASSEPGNRETQYF.

In this sample, this clone turned up once. The J gene is TRBJ2-3, the V gene TRBV27, with 9 bases identical to TRBD1. The CDR3 has 15 residues. The V gene end was trimmed by 3 bases and the J gene end by 4 bases; junction bases not matched to a gene: 5. CDR1 MNHEY and CDR2 SMNVEV come from the germline V gene (reference sequence). This CDR3 is CASSFFTGGADTQYF. CDR3 sequence (DNA): TGTGCCAGCAGTTTTTTTACAGGGGGCGCAGATACGCAGTATTTT.

The rearrangement uses TRBV3-1 (or the pseudogene TRBV3-2) and TRBJ2-2; TRBD2 is a possible D gene (6 bases). Trimming left V 1 base short and J 4 bases short, with 16 bases between. The CDR3 sequence is 17 residues long. CDR1 LGHDT and CDR2 YNNKEL come from the germline V gene (reference sequence). The CDR3: CASSQGYWEAGTGELFF. Here the CDR3 DNA reads TGTGCCAGCAGCCAAGGTTATTGGGAGGCAGGCACCGGGGAGCTGTTTTTT.

This sequence joins TRBV11-3 and TRBJ1-4, with TRBD1 as a possible D gene (6 bases). CDR3 size: 15 residues. Deletions cut 3 bases from V and 4 bases from J, with 12 bases between. Germline V gene data show CDR1 as SGHNT and CDR2 as YENEEA. The CDR3 DNA reads as TGTGCCAGCAGCTTCCCCCGACAGGATAATGAAAAACTGTTTTTT. It codes for CASSFPRQDNEKLFF.

There are a few counts of this clone. The chain joins TRBV20-1 to TRBJ1-5, with D unresolved. The length of the CDR3 is 14 residues. Trimming cost V 3 bases and J 3 bases, with 12 bases left between them. Per germline, CDR1 DFQATT and CDR2 SNEGSKA (reference sequence). CDR3 nucleotide sequence: TGCAGTGCTAGTGTGGCCGCTTTCAATCAGCCCCAGCATTTT. Its translation: CSASVAAFNQPQHF.

For the CDR3, the DNA is TGTGCCTGGAGTGTAGGGGCGGCAAACTATGGCTACACCTTC. Amino acid sequence: CAWSVGAANYGYTF. The chain is built from TRBV30 and TRBJ1-2; D may be TRBD1 (5 bases). This CDR3 is built from 14 residues. Germline assignment: CDR1 GTSNPN and CDR2 SVGIG (reference sequence). V lost 0 bases and J lost 2, with 10 bases in between.

The V gene is TRBV11-3, the J gene TRBJ1-1; D gene unclear. The CDR3 has 14 amino acids. Germline-derived CDR1 and CDR2 are SGHNT and YENEEA. V was pared by 5 bases and J by 5 bases, with 15 bases between. CDR3 amino acids: CASSPGPGKTEAFF. The CDR3 region has the DNA TGTGCCAGCAGCCCCGGGCCCGGGAAAACTGAAGCTTTCTTT. Combining the CDR3 with reference TRBV11-3 and TRBJ1-1 gives the whole variable domain EAGVVQSPRYKIIEKKQPVAFWCNPISGHNTLYWYLQNLGQGPELLIRYENEEAVDDSQLPKDRFSAERLKGVDSTLKIQPAELGDSAVYLCASSPGPGKTEAFFGQGTRLTVV.

The chain uses TRBV4-1 and TRBJ2-2, with 8 bases aligning to TRBD1. The CDR3 has 18 amino acids. V was clipped by 4 bases and J by 6 bases; unmatched bases: 16. CDR1 and CDR2 from the germline V gene are MGHRA and YSYEKL. This CDR3 reads CASSLRLAGRGLSGELFF. CDR3 DNA: TGCGCCAGCAGCCTCAGACTGGCGGGCAGGGGGCTTTCCGGGGAGCTGTTTTTT.

V is TRBV28 and J is TRBJ1-1; D is perhaps TRBD1 (5 bases). From germline, CDR1 is MDHEN and CDR2 SYDVKM. Trimming pared 0 bases from V and 7 bases from J, leaving 12 bases between. CDR3 length: 14 amino acids. CDR3 in amino acids: CASSLWAGRVEAFF. The CDR3 bases are TGTGCCAGCAGTTTATGGGCAGGGAGGGTTGAAGCTTTCTTT.

V usage is TRBV5-4 and J usage is TRBJ1-4; possible D gene TRBD1, 6 bases. CDR3 length: 13 residues. CDR1 is SGHNT and CDR2 is YYREEE in the germline V gene (reference sequence). V lost 1 base and J 7 bases, leaving 8 bases between the germline ends. The CDR3 DNA reads TGTGCCAGCAGCTTGACAGGGAGTGAAAAACTGTTTTTT. Protein: CASSLTGSEKLFF.

The V call is TRBV28, the J call TRBJ2-7; 7 positions match TRBD2. Trimming cost V 8 bases and J 2 bases; bases outside gene matches: 9. Germline CDR1 reads MDHEN; CDR2 reads SYDVKM. There are 14 residues in the CDR3. Here the CDR3 DNA reads TGTGCCAGCGCACGTAGCGGGTCAACCTACGAGCAGTACTTC. Amino acid sequence: CASARSGSTYEQYF.

V is TRBV19 and J is TRBJ2-4; tentatively, D is TRBD1 (5 bases). The CDR3 is 15 amino acids. Trimming took off 8 bases at V and 9 bases at J, with 23 bases between the two ends. Per the germline V gene, CDR1 is LNHDA and CDR2 is SQIVND (reference sequence). CDR3 in DNA: TGTGCCAGTGCCGACAGCATGTTTGCTGGAGTCATTCAGTACTTC. Its translation: CASADSMFAGVIQYF.

The CDR3 spells CASSFSPRYEQYF. In nucleotides, the CDR3 is TGTGCCAGCAGTTTCTCCCCTAGGTACGAGCAGTACTTC. The chain recombines TRBV27 with TRBJ2-7; D gene unclear. From germline, CDR1 is MNHEY and CDR2 SMNVEV (reference sequence). V was shortened by 3 bases and J by 4 bases, with 10 bases between the two germline ends. This CDR3 region has 13 residues.

This rearrangement joins TRBV7-9 to TRBJ2-3; unclear D gene. Trimming shortened V by 2 bases and J by 1 base, and 22 bases separated the two germline ends. This CDR3 spans 19 amino acids. Germline V CDR1 and CDR2: SEHNR, FQNEAQ (reference sequence). The CDR3 sequence is CASSLNPNQWSRRTDTQYF. The CDR3, as DNA: TGTGCCAGCAGCTTAAACCCAAACCAGTGGAGTAGGCGCACAGATACGCAGTATTTT.

The chain joins TRBV7-8 to TRBJ2-7; 11 nucleotides match TRBD2. V shed 1 base, J shed 0 bases, and the junction held 5 bases outside the gene matches. The germline V gene has CDR1 SGHVS and CDR2 FQNEAQ. This CDR3 comprises 17 residues. CDR3 sequence reads: CASSLGGTSGISYEQYF. For the CDR3, the DNA is TGTGCCAGCAGCTTAGGGGGGACTAGCGGAATCTCCTACGAGCAGTACTTC.

The chain is built from TRBV9 and TRBJ1-1; a weak D match, TRBD1 (6 bases). The CDR3 has 17 amino acids. Trimming left V 4 bases short and J 5 bases short, with 24 bases between. The germline V gene encodes CDR1 SGDLS and CDR2 YYNGEE. CDR3 region: CASSYDPPTGLRTEAFF. In DNA form, the CDR3 reads TGTGCCAGCAGCTATGACCCCCCTACAGGGCTCAGAACTGAAGCTTTCTTT.

The CDR3 DNA follows: TGTGCCAGCAGCGAAACGGGACAGAAACAAGAGACCCAGTACTTC. As protein: CASSETGQKQETQYF. J is TRBJ2-5 and V is TRBV9, with 7 bases aligning to TRBD1. From germline, CDR1 is SGDLS and CDR2 YYNGEE. J gave up 2 bases and V 3 bases, and 7 bases lay outside the gene matches. The CDR3 runs 15 residues.

This chain links TRBV19 with TRBJ1-2; tentative D call: TRBD1 (5 bases). This CDR3 spans 15 amino acids. V was clipped by 4 bases and J by 8 bases, with 20 bases between them. Looked up from germline, CDR1 is LNHDA and CDR2 is SQIVND (reference sequence). The chain's CDR3 is CASSSGQGHSWGYTF. CDR3 nucleotides: TGTGCCAGTAGTAGCGGCCAGGGCCATTCCTGGGGCTACACCTTC.

The J gene is TRBJ2-7, the V gene TRBV19; perhaps TRBD1 as D (6 bases). Trimming stripped 5 bases from V and 2 bases from J, with 16 bases between. The CDR3 spans 15 residues. Germline V CDR1 and CDR2: LNHDA, SQIVND (reference sequence). CDR3 bases: TGTGCCAGTAGTGTGTTGGGAACAGGGACCTACGAGCAGTACTTC. Translating it yields CASSVLGTGTYEQYF.